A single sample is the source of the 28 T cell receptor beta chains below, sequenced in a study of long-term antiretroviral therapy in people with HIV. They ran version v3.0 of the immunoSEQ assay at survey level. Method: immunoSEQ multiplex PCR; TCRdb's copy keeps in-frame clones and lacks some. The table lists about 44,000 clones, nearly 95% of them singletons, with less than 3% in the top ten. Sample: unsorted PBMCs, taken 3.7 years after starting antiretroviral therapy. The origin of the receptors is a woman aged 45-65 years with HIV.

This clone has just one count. CDR3 bases: TGTGCCAGCAGCTCACAGGGAAACCCCACGGAGAACACTGAAGCTTTCTTT. The encoded protein is CASSSQGNPTENTEAFF. The rearrangement uses TRBV7-3 and TRBJ1-1, with D possibly TRBD1 on 6 matching bases. This CDR3 is 17 amino acids long. Germline V gene lookup returns CDR1 SGHTA and CDR2 FQGTGA. V was pared by 4 bases and J by 1 base, with 19 bases between.

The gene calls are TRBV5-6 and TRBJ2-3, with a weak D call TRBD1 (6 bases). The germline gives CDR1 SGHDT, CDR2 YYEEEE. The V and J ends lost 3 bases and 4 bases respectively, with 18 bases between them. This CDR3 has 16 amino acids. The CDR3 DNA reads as TGTGCCAGCAGCTCCCTGGCGGACAGCTACTCAGATACGCAGTATTTT. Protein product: CASSSLADSYSDTQYF.

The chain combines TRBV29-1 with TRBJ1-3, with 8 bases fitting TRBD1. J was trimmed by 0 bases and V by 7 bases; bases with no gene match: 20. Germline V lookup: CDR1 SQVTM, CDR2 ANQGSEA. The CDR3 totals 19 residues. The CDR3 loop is CSGFWAGGESGSSGNTIYF. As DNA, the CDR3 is TGCAGCGGTTTCTGGGCAGGGGGCGAGTCCGGAAGCTCTGGAAACACCATATATTTT.

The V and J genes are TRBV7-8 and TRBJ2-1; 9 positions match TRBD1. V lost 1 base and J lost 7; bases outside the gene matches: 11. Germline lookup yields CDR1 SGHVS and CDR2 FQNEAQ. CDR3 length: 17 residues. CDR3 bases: TGTGCCAGCAGCTTAGGGACCGGGACAGGGCTAACTAATGAGCAGTTCTTC. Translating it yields CASSLGTGTGLTNEQFF.

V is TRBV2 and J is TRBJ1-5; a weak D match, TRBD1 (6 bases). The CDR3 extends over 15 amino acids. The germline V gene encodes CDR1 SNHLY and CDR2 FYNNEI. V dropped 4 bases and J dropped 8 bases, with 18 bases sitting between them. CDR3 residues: CASSVTGAPGEPQHF. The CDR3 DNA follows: TGTGCCAGCAGTGTGACGGGGGCCCCTGGGGAGCCCCAGCATTTT. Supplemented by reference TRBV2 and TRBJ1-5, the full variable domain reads EPEVTQTPSHQVTQMGQEVILRCVPISNHLYFYWYRQILGQKVEFLVSFYNNEISEKSEIFDDQFSVERPDGSNFTLKIRSTKLEDSAMYFCASSVTGAPGEPQHFGDGTRLSIL.

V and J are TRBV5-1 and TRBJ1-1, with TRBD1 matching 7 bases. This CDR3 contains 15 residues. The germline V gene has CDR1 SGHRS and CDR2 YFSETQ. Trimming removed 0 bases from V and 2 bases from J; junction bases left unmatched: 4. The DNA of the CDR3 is TGCGCCAGCAGCTTGGTCGCAGGGGGAAACACTGAAGCTTTCTTT. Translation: CASSLVAGGNTEAFF.

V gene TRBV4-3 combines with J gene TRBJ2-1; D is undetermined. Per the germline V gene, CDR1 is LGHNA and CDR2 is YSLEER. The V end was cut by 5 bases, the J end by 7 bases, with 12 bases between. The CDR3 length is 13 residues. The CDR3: CASSMRLGNEQFF. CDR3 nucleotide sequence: TGCGCCAGCAGCATGAGGCTGGGGAATGAGCAGTTCTTC.

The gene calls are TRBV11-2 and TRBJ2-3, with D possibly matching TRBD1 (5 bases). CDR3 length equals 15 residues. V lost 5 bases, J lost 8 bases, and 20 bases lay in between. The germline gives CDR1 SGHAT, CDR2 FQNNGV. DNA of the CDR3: TGTGCCAGCAGCGCTACAGGTATAGGGGCCGGTACGCAGTATTTT. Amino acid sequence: CASSATGIGAGTQYF.

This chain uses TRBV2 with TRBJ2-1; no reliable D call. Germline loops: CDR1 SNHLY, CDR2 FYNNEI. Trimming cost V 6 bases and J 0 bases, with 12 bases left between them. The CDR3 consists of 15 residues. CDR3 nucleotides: TGTGCCAGCAGCGCGTCCAGGAGCTCCTACAATGAGCAGTTCTTC. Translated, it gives CASSASRSSYNEQFF.

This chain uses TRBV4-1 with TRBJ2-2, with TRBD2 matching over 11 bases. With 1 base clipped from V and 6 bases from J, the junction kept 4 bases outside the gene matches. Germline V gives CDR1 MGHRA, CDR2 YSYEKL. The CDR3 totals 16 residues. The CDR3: CASSQVISGGAGELFF. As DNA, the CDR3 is TGCGCCAGCAGCCAAGTTATTAGCGGGGGGGCCGGGGAGCTGTTTTTT.

As DNA, the CDR3 is TGTGCCAGCAGCTTAGAGGGGGGGCCGAACACCGGGGAGCTGTTTTTT. Residues: CASSLEGGPNTGELFF. V usage is TRBV7-2 and J usage is TRBJ2-2; possibly TRBD2 for D (7 bases). CDR1 SGHTA and CDR2 FQGNSA come from the germline V gene. The CDR3 has 16 amino acids. Trimming removed 1 base from V and 0 bases from J, with 9 bases in between.

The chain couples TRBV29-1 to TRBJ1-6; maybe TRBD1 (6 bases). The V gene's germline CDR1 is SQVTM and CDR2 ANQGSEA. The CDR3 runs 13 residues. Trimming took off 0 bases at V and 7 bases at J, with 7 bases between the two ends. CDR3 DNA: TGCAGCGTTGAAGAGGGGGCAAATTCACCCCTCCACTTT. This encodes CSVEEGANSPLHF.

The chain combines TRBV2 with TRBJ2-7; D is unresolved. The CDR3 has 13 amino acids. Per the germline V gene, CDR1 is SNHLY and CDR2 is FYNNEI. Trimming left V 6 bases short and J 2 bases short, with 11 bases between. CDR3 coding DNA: TGTGCCAGCAGAGTCGGGCTAGCCTACGAGCAGTACTTC. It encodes CASRVGLAYEQYF.

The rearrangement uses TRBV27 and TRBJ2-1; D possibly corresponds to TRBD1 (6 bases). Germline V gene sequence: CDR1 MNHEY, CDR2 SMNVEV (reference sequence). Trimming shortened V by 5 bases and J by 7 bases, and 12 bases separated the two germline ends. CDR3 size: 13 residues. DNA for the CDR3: TGTGCCAGCAGTGAATCTGGGACAAATGAGCAGTTCTTC. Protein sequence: CASSESGTNEQFF.

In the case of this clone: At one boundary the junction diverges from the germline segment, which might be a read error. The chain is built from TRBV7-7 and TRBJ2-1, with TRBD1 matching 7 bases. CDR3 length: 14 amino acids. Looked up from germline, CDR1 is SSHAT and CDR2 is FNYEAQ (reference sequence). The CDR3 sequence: CASSPQGVFNEQFF. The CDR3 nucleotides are TGTGCTAGCAGTCCTCAGGGGGTTTTCAATGAGCAGTTCTTC.

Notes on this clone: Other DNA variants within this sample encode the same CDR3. CDR3 sequence (DNA): TGTGCCAGCAGCTTAGTGGGGGGACAATTTCAAACCGAAGCTTTCTTT. Translation gives CASSLVGGQFQTEAFF. The rearrangement joins TRBV7-6 to TRBJ1-1; weak D call: TRBD1 (6 bases). The V and J ends lost 1 base and 8 bases respectively, with 20 bases between them. Germline V CDR1 and CDR2: SGHVS, FNYEAQ. The CDR3 loop spans 16 amino acids.

The CDR3 here is CASSLRRENTEAFF. Here the CDR3 DNA reads TGCGCCAGCAGCCTGAGACGGGAGAACACTGAAGCTTTCTTT. The V gene is TRBV5-1, the J gene TRBJ1-1, with D uncertain. The CDR3 runs to 14 residues. The germline CDR1 and CDR2 sequences are SGHRS and YFSETQ. V was pared by 4 bases and J by 1 base, with 11 bases between.

DNA for the CDR3: TGTGCCAGCAGCCCCGCCGGGACAGGGCCCTACAATGAGCAGTTCTTC. Translated: CASSPAGTGPYNEQFF. This chain connects TRBV7-6 to TRBJ2-1; TRBD1 matches 9 bases. This CDR3 contains 16 residues. V dropped 5 bases and J dropped 2; count of bases not matched to a gene: 7. The V gene's germline CDR1 is SGHVS and CDR2 FNYEAQ.

CDR3 nucleotide sequence: TGTGCCAGCAGGCCGGGCCAGAACACCGGGGAGCTGTTTTTT. It yields the protein CASRPGQNTGELFF. This chain links TRBV5-4 with TRBJ2-2, with no clear D. The germline V gene has CDR1 SGHNT and CDR2 YYREEE (reference sequence). The CDR3 runs to 14 residues. With 5 bases removed from V and 1 base from J, the gap between germline ends came to 9 bases.

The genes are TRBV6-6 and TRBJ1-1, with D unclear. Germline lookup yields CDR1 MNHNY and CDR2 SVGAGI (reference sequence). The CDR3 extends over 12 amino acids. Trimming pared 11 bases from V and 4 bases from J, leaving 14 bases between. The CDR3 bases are TGTGCCGTCAGGCTACTGGGCACTGAAGCTTTCTTT. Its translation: CAVRLLGTEAFF.

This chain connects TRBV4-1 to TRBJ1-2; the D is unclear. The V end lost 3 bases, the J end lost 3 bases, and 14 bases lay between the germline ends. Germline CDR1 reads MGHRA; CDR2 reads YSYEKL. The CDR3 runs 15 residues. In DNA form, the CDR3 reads TGCGCCAGCAGCCAGTCTAGCGAGCGCTACTATGGCTACACCTTC. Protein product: CASSQSSERYYGYTF.

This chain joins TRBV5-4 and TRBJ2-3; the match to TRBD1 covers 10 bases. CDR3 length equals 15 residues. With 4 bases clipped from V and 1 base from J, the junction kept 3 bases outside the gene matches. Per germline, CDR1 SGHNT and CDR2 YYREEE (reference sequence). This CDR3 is CASSPTGGGTDTQYF. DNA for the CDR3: TGTGCCAGCAGCCCGACAGGGGGCGGCACAGATACGCAGTATTTT.

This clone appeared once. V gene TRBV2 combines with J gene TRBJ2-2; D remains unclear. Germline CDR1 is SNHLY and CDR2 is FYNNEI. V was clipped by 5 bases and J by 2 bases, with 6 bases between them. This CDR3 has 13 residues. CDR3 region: CASSPSNTGELFF. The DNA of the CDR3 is TGTGCCAGCAGTCCTTCTAACACCGGGGAGCTGTTTTTT.

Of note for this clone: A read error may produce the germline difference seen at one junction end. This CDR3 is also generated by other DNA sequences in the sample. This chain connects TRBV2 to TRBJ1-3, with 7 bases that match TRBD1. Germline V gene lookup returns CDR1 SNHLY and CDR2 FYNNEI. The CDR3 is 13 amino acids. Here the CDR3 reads CASRGGSGNTIYF. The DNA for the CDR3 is TGTGCTAGCAGGGGGGGCTCTGGAAACACCATATATTTT.

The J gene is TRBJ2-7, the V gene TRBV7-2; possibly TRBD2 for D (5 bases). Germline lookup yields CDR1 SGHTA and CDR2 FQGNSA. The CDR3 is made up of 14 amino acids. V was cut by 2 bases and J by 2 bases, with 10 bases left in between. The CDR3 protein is CASSLRTHAYEQYF. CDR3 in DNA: TGTGCCAGCAGCTTAAGGACTCACGCCTACGAGCAGTACTTC.

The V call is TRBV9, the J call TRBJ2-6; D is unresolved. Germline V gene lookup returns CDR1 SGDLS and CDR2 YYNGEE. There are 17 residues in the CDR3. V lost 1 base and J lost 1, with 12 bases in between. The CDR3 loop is CASSVNSESSGANVLTF. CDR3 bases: TGTGCCAGCAGCGTAAACAGCGAGTCTTCTGGGGCCAACGTCCTGACTTTC.

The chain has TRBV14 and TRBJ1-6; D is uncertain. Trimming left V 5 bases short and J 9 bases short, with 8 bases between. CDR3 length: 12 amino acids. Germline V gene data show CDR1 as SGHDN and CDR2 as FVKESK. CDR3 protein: CASSGSFSPLHF. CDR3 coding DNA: TGTGCCAGCAGCGGGAGTTTTTCACCCCTCCACTTT.

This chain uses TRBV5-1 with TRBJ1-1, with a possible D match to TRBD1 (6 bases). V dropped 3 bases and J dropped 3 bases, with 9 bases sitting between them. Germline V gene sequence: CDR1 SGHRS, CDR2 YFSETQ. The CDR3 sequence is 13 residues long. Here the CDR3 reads CASSSGGDTEAFF. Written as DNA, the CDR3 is TGCGCCAGCAGCTCGGGGGGCGACACTGAAGCTTTCTTT.